A selection of T cell receptor beta chains follows, all from one sample in a study of prognosis after radiotherapy for stage I lung cancer. TCRdb redid the calling of the multiplex PCR reads with MiXCR, one entry per CDR3 protein. The sample consists of around 30,000 distinct CDR3 sequences, roughly a third of them appearing once. The starting material was PBMCs, obtained before or after stereotactic body radiation therapy (not recorded which). These TCRs come from a donor of 50 years or more with non-small cell lung cancer. Both conserved end residues are part of each CDR3. A D gene is named only where the DNA matches it firmly. The listing skips clone size in some rows; elsewhere it reads once, few, many or a size class.

clone size	V gene	D gene	J gene	CDR3 protein	CDR3 DNA
-	TRBV27	-	TRBJ2-7	CASSPLRTTYDQYF	TGTGCCAGCAGTCCTCTTAGGACTACCTACGATCAGTACTTC
-	TRBV11-3	TRBD2	TRBJ2-1	CASSLGTSGRANAYNEQFF	TGTGCCAGCAGCTTGGGAACTAGCGGGAGGGCAAATGCCTACAATGAGCAGTTCTTC
-	TRBV27	-	TRBJ2-7	CDSRPRGGPSSYEQYF	TGCGACAGCAGACCCCGCGGGGGCCCAAGCTCCTACGAGCAGTACTTC
many	TRBV6-1	-	TRBJ2-7	CASSRDKTYEQYF	TGTGCCAGCAGTCGGGACAAGACCTACGAGCAGTACTTC
many	TRBV7-9	-	TRBJ1-6	CASSVQGRGSPLHF	TGTGCCAGCAGCGTACAGGGACGTGGTTCACCCCTCCACTTT
many	TRBV29-1	TRBD1	TRBJ2-1	CSSDRGGDEQFF	TGCAGCTCCGACAGGGGAGGCGATGAGCAGTTCTTC
-	TRBV5-6	-	TRBJ2-3	CASSLERGYITDTQYF	TGTGCCAGCAGCTTGGAACGGGGGTATATCACAGATACGCAGTATTTT
many	TRBV28	-	TRBJ2-7	CASSSDVYEQYF	TGTGCCAGCAGCTCCGATGTCTACGAGCAGTACTTC
-	TRBV11-3	-	TRBJ1-1	CASSLDTTEAFF	TGTGCCAGCAGCTTAGATACAACTGAAGCTTTCTTT
few	TRBV7-2	-	TRBJ2-7	CASSFGGHEQYF	TGTGCCAGCAGCTTTGGCGGCCACGAGCAGTACTTC
-	TRBV12-5	TRBD1	TRBJ1-1	CASGLDGTGGRTESFF	TGTGCCAGTGGTTTGGACGGGACAGGGGGTCGCACTGAATCTTTCTTT
-	TRBV12-3/TRBV12-4	-	TRBJ2-1	CASRIIGNPYNEQFF	TGTGCCAGCAGGATCATTGGTAACCCCTACAATGAGCAGTTCTTC
-	TRBV5-1	-	TRBJ2-7	CASSLDGRGEQYF	TGCGCCAGCAGCTTGGACGGCCGGGGCGAGCAGTACTTC
-	TRBV6-2/TRBV6-3	-	TRBJ1-3	CASGDMGNTIYF	TGTGCCAGCGGGGACATGGGAAACACCATATATTTT
many	TRBV12-3/TRBV12-4	-	TRBJ2-7	CASSLGFRSEQYF	TGTGCCAGCAGTTTGGGCTTCCGGTCCGAGCAGTACTTC
many	TRBV10-2	-	TRBJ1-4	CASREQTNEKLFF	TGCGCCAGCCGGGAACAAACTAATGAAAAACTGTTTTTT
many	TRBV4-1	-	TRBJ2-2	CASSPDRNTGELFF	TGCGCCAGCAGCCCTGACAGAAACACCGGGGAGCTGTTTTTT
-	TRBV12-3/TRBV12-4	-	TRBJ2-1	CASSSYGGSTTYNEKFF	TGTGCCAGCAGTTCCTATGGAGGGAGTACCACCTACAATGAGAAGTTCTTC
-	TRBV5-1	-	TRBJ2-2	CASSHQSTGSTGELFF	TGCGCCAGCAGCCACCAGAGTACAGGGTCGACCGGGGAGCTGTTTTTT
-	TRBV27	-	TRBJ2-2	CAISLYGVTVELFF	TGTGCCATCAGTTTATACGGGGTCACCGTTGAGCTGTTTTTT
many	TRBV18	-	TRBJ1-6	CASSPRNVASGNSPLHF	TGTGCCAGCTCACCACGAAACGTTGCGAGCGGTAATTCACCCCTCCACTTT
-	TRBV2	-	TRBJ1-1	CASSLFGGDTEAFF	TGTGCCAGCAGCTTATTCGGTGGGGACACTGAAGCTTTCTTT
many	TRBV6-1	TRBD1	TRBJ2-1	CASRDRGHEQFF	TGTGCCAGCAGGGACAGGGGTCATGAGCAGTTCTTC
many	TRBV18	TRBD2	TRBJ2-1	CASSPTSGRLSSYNEQFF	TGTGCCAGCTCACCGACTAGCGGGAGGCTTAGCTCCTACAATGAGCAGTTCTTC
many	TRBV6-5	TRBD2	TRBJ2-1	CASSYFGTTRGEQFF	TGTGCCAGCAGTTACTTTGGGACTACTCGGGGTGAGCAGTTCTTC
-	TRBV6-1	-	TRBJ2-5	CAGGNGQPETQYF	TGTGCCGGCGGGAACGGACAGCCAGAGACCCAGTACTTC
many	TRBV7-2	-	TRBJ2-1	CASSQYYNEQFF	TGTGCCAGCAGTCAATACTACAATGAGCAGTTCTTC